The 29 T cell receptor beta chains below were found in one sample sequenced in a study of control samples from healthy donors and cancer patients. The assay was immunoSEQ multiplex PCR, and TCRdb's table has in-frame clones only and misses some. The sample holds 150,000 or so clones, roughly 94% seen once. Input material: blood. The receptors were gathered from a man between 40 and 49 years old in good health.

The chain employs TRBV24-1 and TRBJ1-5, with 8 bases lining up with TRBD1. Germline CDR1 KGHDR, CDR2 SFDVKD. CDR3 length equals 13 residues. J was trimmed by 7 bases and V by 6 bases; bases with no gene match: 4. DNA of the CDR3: TGTGCCACCAGTCCCGGACAGGGACAGCCCCAGCATTTT. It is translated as CATSPGQGQPQHF.

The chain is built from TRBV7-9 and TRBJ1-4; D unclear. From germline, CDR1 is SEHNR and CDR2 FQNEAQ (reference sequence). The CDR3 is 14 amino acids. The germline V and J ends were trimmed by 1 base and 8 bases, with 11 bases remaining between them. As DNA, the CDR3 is TGTGCCAGCAGCTTAGGAGGGCGAGAAGAAAAACTGTTTTTT. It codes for CASSLGGREEKLFF.

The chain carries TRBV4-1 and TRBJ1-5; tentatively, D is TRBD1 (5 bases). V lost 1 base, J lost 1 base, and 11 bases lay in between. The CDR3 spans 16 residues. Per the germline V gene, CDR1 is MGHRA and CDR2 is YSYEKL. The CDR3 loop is CASSQAPGGSNQPQHF. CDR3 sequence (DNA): TGCGCCAGCAGCCAAGCTCCGGGGGGGAGCAATCAGCCCCAGCATTTT.

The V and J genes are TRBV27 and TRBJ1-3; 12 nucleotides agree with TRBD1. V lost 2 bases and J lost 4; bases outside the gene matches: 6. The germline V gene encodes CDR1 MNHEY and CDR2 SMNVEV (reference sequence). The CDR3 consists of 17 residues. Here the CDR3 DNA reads TGTGCCAGCAGTTTACGGGGACAGGGGGCTTACGGAAACACCATATATTTT. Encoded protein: CASSLRGQGAYGNTIYF.

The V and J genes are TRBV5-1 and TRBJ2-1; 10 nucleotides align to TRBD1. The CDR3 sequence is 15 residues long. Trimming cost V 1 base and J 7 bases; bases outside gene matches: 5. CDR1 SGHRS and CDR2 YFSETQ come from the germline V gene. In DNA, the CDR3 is TGCGCCAGCAGCTTGATGGGGACAGGGGATAATGAGCAGTTCTTC. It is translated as CASSLMGTGDNEQFF.

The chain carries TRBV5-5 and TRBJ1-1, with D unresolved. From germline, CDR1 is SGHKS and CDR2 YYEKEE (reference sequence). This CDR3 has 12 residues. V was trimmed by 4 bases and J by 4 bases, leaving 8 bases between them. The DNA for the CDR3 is TGTGCCAGCAGCCGGGTTCTCACTGAAGCTTTCTTT. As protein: CASSRVLTEAFF.

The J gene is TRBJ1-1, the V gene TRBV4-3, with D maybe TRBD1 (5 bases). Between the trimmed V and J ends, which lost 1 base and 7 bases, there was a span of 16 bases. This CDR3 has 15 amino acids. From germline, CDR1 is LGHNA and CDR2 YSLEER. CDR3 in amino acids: CASSQAPGGASEAFF. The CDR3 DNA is TGCGCCAGCAGCCAAGCCCCGGGAGGGGCGAGTGAAGCTTTCTTT.

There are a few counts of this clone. The CDR3 spells CASSLAGQGETQYF. The CDR3 DNA sequence: TGCGCCAGCAGCTTGGCGGGACAGGGAGAGACCCAGTACTTC. J is TRBJ2-5 and V is TRBV5-1; 9 bases are a match to TRBD1. This CDR3 spans 14 amino acids. Germline CDR1 and CDR2: SGHRS and YFSETQ. J lost 4 bases, V lost 0 bases, and 1 base had no gene match.

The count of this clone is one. Here the CDR3 DNA reads TGTGCCAGCAGCCTTGGAACTAACAATGAGCAGTTCTTC. It is translated as CASSLGTNNEQFF. The rearrangement uses TRBV9 and TRBJ2-1; the D is unclear. V was clipped by 4 bases and J by 5 bases, with 10 bases between them. The length of the CDR3 is 13 residues. Germline CDR1 and CDR2: SGDLS and YYNGEE.

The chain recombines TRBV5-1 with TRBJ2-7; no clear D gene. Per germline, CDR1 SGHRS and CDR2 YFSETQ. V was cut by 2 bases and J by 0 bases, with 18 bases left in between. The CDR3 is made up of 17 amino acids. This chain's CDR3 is CASSFSKGGRGSYEQYF. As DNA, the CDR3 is TGCGCCAGCAGCTTTTCGAAGGGCGGCCGTGGCTCCTACGAGCAGTACTTC.

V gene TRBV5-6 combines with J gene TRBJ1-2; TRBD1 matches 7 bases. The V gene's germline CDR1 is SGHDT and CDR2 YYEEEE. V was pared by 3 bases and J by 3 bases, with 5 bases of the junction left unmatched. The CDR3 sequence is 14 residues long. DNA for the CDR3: TGTGCCAGCAGCTCCCAGGGGGACCACTATGGCTACACCTTC. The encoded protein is CASSSQGDHYGYTF.

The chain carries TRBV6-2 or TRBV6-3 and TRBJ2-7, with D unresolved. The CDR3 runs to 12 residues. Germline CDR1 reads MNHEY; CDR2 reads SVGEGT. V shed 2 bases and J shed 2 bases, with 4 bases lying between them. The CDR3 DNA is TGTGCCAGCAGTTACAGGGCCTACGAGCAGTACTTC. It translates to CASSYRAYEQYF.

CDR3 bases: TGTGCCTGGAGTTCGGACAGGGGGGCGCAGTACTTC. It encodes CAWSSDRGAQYF. This rearrangement joins TRBV30 to TRBJ2-7, with TRBD1 identical over 10 bases. This CDR3 comprises 12 residues. Germline V gene sequence: CDR1 GTSNPN, CDR2 SVGIG (reference sequence). After removal of 2 bases from V and 9 bases from J, the junction contained 4 bases not matched to a gene.

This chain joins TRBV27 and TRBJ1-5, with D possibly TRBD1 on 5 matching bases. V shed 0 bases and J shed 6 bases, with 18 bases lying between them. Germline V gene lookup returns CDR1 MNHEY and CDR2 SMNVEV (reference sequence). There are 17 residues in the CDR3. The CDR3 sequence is CASSLSLDIRGAQPQHF. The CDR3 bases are TGTGCCAGCAGTTTATCGCTCGACATTCGAGGGGCTCAGCCCCAGCATTTT.

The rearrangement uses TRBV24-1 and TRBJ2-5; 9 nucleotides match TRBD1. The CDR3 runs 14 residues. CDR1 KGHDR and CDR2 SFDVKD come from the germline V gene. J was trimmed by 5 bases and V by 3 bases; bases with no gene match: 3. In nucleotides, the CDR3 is TGTGCCACCAGTGATACCGGGACAGGGGAGACCCAGTACTTC. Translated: CATSDTGTGETQYF.

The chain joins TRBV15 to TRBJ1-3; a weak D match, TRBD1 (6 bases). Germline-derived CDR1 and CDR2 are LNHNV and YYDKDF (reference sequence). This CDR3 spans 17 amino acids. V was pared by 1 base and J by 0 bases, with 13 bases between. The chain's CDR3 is CATSRAQGHLSGNTIYF. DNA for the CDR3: TGTGCCACCAGCAGAGCCCAGGGACACCTCTCTGGAAACACCATATATTTT.

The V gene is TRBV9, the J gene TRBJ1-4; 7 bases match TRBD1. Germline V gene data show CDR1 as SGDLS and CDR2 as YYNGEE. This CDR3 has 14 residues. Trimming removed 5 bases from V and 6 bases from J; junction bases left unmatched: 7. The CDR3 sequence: CASSLTGTDEKLFF. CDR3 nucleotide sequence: TGTGCCAGCAGTTTAACAGGGACAGATGAAAAACTGTTTTTT.

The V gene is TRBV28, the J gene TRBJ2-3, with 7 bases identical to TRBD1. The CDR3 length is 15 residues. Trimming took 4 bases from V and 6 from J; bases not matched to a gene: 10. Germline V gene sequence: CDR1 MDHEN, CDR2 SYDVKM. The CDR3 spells CASSSYRGFMDTQYF. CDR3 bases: TGTGCCAGCAGTTCGTACAGGGGTTTTATGGATACGCAGTATTTT.

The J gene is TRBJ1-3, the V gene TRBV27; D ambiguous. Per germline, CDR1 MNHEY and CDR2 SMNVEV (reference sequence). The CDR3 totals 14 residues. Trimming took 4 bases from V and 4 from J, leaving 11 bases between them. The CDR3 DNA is TGTGCCAGCAGTTCCTGGACGGAAGGAAACACCATATATTTT. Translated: CASSSWTEGNTIYF.

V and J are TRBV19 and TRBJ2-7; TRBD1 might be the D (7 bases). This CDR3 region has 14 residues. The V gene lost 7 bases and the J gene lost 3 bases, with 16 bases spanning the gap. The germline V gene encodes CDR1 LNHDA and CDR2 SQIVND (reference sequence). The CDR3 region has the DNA TGTGCCAGTACTTCCCAGGGGGGAGACTACGAGCAGTACTTC. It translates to CASTSQGGDYEQYF.

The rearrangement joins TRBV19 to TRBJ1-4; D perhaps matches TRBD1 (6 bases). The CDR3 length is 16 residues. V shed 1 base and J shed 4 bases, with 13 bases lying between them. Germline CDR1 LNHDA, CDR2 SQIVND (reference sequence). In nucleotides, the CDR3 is TGTGCCAGTAGTATAGCAATGCAGGGGAATAATGAAAAACTGTTTTTT. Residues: CASSIAMQGNNEKLFF.

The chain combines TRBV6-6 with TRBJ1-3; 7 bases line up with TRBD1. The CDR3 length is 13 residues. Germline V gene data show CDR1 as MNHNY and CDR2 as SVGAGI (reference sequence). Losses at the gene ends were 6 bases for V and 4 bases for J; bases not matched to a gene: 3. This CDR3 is CASSTDRGNTIYF. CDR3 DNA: TGTGCCAGCAGCACGGACAGGGGAAACACCATATATTTT.

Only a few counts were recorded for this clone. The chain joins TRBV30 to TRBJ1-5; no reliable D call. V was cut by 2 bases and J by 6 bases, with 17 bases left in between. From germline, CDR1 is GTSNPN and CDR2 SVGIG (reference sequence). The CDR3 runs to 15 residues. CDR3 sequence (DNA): TGTGCCTGGAGTATAGGACTTATTAAAGCTCAGCCCCAGCATTTT. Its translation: CAWSIGLIKAQPQHF.

CDR3 in DNA: TGTGCCAGCAGTGAAGGATTGCTAATTCAAGAGACCCAGTACTTC. This sequence encodes CASSEGLLIQETQYF. The rearrangement joins TRBV2 to TRBJ2-5, with D unclear. Germline V gene data show CDR1 as SNHLY and CDR2 as FYNNEI. There are 15 residues in the CDR3. Trimming removed 1 base at V and 2 bases at J, with 11 bases between.

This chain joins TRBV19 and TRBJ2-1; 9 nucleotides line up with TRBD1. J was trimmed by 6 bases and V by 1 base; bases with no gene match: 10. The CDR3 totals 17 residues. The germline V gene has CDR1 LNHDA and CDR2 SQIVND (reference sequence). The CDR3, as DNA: TGTGCCAGTAGTATAGGGTCCAGGACAGGGGATCCCAATGAGCAGTTCTTC. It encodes CASSIGSRTGDPNEQFF.

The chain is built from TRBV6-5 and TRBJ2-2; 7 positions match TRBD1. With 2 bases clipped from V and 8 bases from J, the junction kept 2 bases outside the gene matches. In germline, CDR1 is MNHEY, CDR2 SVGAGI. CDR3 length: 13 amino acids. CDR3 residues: CASSYRQGGELFF. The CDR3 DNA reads TGTGCCAGCAGTTACCGACAGGGTGGGGAGCTGTTTTTT.

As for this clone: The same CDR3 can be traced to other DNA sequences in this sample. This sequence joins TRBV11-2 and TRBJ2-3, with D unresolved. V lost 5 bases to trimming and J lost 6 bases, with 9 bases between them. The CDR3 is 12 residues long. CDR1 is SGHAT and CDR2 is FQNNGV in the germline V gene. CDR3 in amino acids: CASSLLGDTQYF. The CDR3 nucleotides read TGTGCCAGCAGCCTCCTGGGGGATACGCAGTATTTT.

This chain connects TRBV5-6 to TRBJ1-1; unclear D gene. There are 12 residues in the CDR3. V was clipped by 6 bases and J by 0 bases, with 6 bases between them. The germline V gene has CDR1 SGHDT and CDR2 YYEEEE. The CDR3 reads CASTRLNTEAFF. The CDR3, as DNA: TGTGCCAGCACCAGGCTGAACACTGAAGCTTTCTTT.

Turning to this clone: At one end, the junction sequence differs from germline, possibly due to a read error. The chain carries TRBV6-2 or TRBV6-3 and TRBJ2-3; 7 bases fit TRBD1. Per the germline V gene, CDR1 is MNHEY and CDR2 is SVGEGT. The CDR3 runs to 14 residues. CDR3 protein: CAGSAGRGRDTQYF. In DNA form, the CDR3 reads TGTGCCGGCAGTGCGGGCAGGGGGAGAGATACGCAGTATTTT.